These 9 T cell receptor beta chains were all obtained from the same sample, sequenced in a study of blood T cell repertoires in COVID-19. Profiling relied on immunoSEQ multiplex PCR, and the TCRdb table lists in-frame clones only, not all of them. The repertoire holds around 200,000 clones, with about 90% as singletons. Sequencing was performed on peripheral blood. The receptors derive from a man younger than 35 with active or convalescent COVID-19.

The chain recombines TRBV7-6 with TRBJ1-3; D gene uncertain. CDR1 and CDR2 from the germline V gene are SGHVS and FNYEAQ. This CDR3 is 17 amino acids long. The germline V and J ends were trimmed by 2 bases and 0 bases, with 14 bases remaining between them. CDR3 sequence (DNA): TGTGCCAGCAGCTTAAGGAGTAGTAGTTACTCTGGAAACACCATATATTTT. It yields the protein CASSLRSSSYSGNTIYF.

J is TRBJ2-5 and V is TRBV9; weak D call: TRBD2 (5 bases). The ends were cut back, 3 bases at V and 3 bases at J, with 15 bases in the middle. The CDR3 totals 15 residues. Per germline, CDR1 SGDLS and CDR2 YYNGEE. The CDR3 sequence: CASSDQGDGEETQYF. Here the CDR3 DNA reads TGTGCCAGCAGCGACCAAGGAGACGGGGAAGAGACCCAGTACTTC.

This chain joins TRBV7-3 and TRBJ2-5; maybe TRBD1 (6 bases). CDR1 is SGHTA, CDR2 FQGTGA, per germline. The CDR3 is 15 residues long. Trimming removed 2 bases at V and 2 bases at J, with 12 bases between. The CDR3 region is CASSLGGQTQETQYF. The CDR3 region has the DNA TGTGCCAGCAGCTTAGGGGGACAAACGCAAGAGACCCAGTACTTC. The whole variable domain, remainder taken from reference TRBV7-3 and TRBJ2-5, is GAGVSQTPSNKVTEKGKYVELRCDPISGHTALYWYRQSLGQGPEFLIYFQGTGAADDSGLPNDRFFAVRPEGSVSTLKIQRTERGDSAVYLCASSLGGQTQETQYFGPGTRLLVL.

This sequence joins TRBV7-9 and TRBJ1-2, with D uncertain. CDR3 length: 13 residues. Trimming stripped 5 bases from V and 2 bases from J, with 9 bases between. Germline V CDR1 and CDR2: SEHNR, FQNEAQ (reference sequence). The CDR3 coding sequence is TGTGCCAGCAGCCGTGACGGGAACTATGGCTACACCTTC. Its translation is CASSRDGNYGYTF.

The chain is built from TRBV6-5 and TRBJ2-5; the D is unclear. In germline, CDR1 is MNHEY, CDR2 SVGAGI. There are 15 residues in the CDR3. V was cut by 2 bases and J by 0 bases, with 10 bases left in between. DNA for the CDR3: TGTGCCAGCAGTTACAGTTCCGGAGACCAAGAGACCCAGTACTTC. Translating it yields CASSYSSGDQETQYF.

The CDR3 sequence: CAISEGQLAGISGANVLTF. The CDR3, as DNA: TGTGCCATCAGTGAAGGTCAACTAGCGGGAATCTCTGGGGCCAACGTCCTGACTTTC. The V call is TRBV10-3, the J call TRBJ2-6; TRBD2 matches at 10 bases. CDR3 length equals 19 residues. The germline CDR1 and CDR2 sequences are ENHRY and SYGVKD. The J segment lost 0 bases and the V segment lost 3 bases, leaving 8 bases of the junction unmatched.

The chain couples TRBV18 to TRBJ1-2, with TRBD1 as a possible D gene (6 bases). CDR1 KGHSH and CDR2 LQKENI come from the germline V gene. The V end lost 0 bases, the J end lost 6 bases, and 14 bases lay between the germline ends. This CDR3 is built from 15 residues. The DNA of the CDR3 is TGTGCCAGCTCACCACCGTCGGCAGGGGCGGATGGCTACACCTTC. It translates to CASSPPSAGADGYTF.

This chain connects TRBV6-1 to TRBJ1-1; 12 bases align to TRBD1. The CDR3 extends over 13 amino acids. V dropped 3 bases and J dropped 11; count of bases not matched to a gene: 4. Germline V gene data show CDR1 as MNHNS and CDR2 as SASEGT. This CDR3 is CASSDRDRGPAFF. Here the CDR3 DNA reads TGTGCCAGCAGTGACCGGGACAGGGGGCCCGCTTTCTTT.

This clone occurred once. The rearrangement uses TRBV3-1 (or the pseudogene TRBV3-2) and TRBJ2-2; D might be TRBD1 (6 bases). Germline V gene sequence: CDR1 LGHDT, CDR2 YNNKEL (reference sequence). This CDR3 has 17 amino acids. V lost 0 bases to trimming and J lost 1 base, with 12 bases between them. Here the CDR3 reads CASSQDPETGNTGELFF. DNA of the CDR3: TGTGCCAGCAGCCAAGATCCCGAGACAGGGAACACCGGGGAGCTGTTTTTT.